This record concerns one TCR beta chain sequence. Its antigen has not been determined. The record has no base qualities; no much larger clone is one base away. The trial excluded patients who had a history of autoimmune disease or who were on systemic immunosuppression. Peripheral blood for TCR sequencing was collected from all dose cohorts at baseline, on cycle 4 day 1, and on cycle 7 day 1. Samples were obtained from an open-label, multicenter, first-in-human phase I dose-escalation trial of ivuxolimab. The trial enrolled adults with locally advanced or metastatic head and neck squamous cell, hepatocellular, melanoma or renal cell carcinoma. CD4+ and CD8+ T cells were sorted separately from peripheral blood before TCR sequencing. These data originate in a study of OX40 agonist ivuxolimab in advanced cancers. In terms of the full investigation: Ivuxolimab, which targeted the costimulatory receptor OX40 (CD134), was an agonistic, fully human IgG2 monoclonal antibody. Peripheral TCRbeta sequencing was intended to test whether TCR sequence diversity was altered and clonal T-cell expansion was caused by ivuxolimab. The dose-escalation cohort was almost 85% male with a mean age of around 64 years, ranging from roughly 20 to 80. Of the 50 to 55 patients in dose escalation, 19 had hepatocellular carcinoma, approximately 15 had melanoma, 9 had renal cell carcinoma and 9 had head and neck cancer. Prior anti-PD-1, anti-PD-L1 or anti-CTLA-4 therapy was permitted, and 40% to 50% of dose-escalation patients had received checkpoint inhibitors. Intravenous ivuxolimab was administered to patients every 2 weeks at six dose levels: 0.01, 0.1, 0.3, 1.5, 3 and 10 mg/kg. The paper describes the monotherapy dose-escalation part (N of about 52 patients) of the phase I trial of ivuxolimab. Partial responses occurred in three dose-escalation patients, of whom one had hepatocellular carcinoma and two had cutaneous melanoma. The research as a whole found: On average, CD8+ T cells showed more expanded clones than CD4+ T cells after ivuxolimab. Partial responders in the 0.1-3.0 mg/kg groups had among the lowest normalized peripheral clonal expansion, especially among CD8+ T cells. At doses of 0.1 to 3.0 mg/kg, clonal expansion of both CD4+ and CD8+ T cells in blood was seen between baseline and week 6. Low levels of normalized T-cell clonal expansion were also seen in some patients who did not respond. The antigen specificity of the clonally expanded peripheral T cells was not determined.

To sequence the TCRbeta CDR3 region, genomic DNA was isolated from the sorted cells. The immunoSEQ Assay was used for sequencing of TCRbeta CDR3 regions. Sourced from immuneACCESS, this table was stored by TCRdb with only in-frame sequences that have V and J called. A share of the clones is absent; for the studies checked, an unresolved V gene accounts for under half, and the remainder has no known explanation. The sample contains around 46,000 clones, approximately 88% of them found a single time. The ten largest clones add up to about 12% of the sample. V lost 5 bases and J lost 0 bases; the stretch between them is 14 bases long. Per the germline V gene (reference sequence), SEHNR is the CDR1 and FQNEAQ is the CDR2. The CDR3 goes from the cysteine to the phenylalanine over 16 residues. Only CDR3 DNA remains: 48 bases, in frame from the first base.

Here the sequenced sample was CD4+ or CD8+ T cells sorted from blood, taken in a trial of the OX40 agonist ivuxolimab. The sequence came from an adult with an advanced solid tumor such as melanoma, head and neck, liver or kidney cancer. The sequence joins TRBV7-9 to TRBJ2-1; TRBD2 is a possible D gene, resting on 5 matching bases. The CDR3 here reads CASSPEGGSSYNEQFF. The DNA reads as follows: TGTGCCAGCAGCCCCGAGGGTGGAAGCTCCTACAATGAGCAGTTCTTC. With all but the CDR3 taken from the reference TRBV7-9 and TRBJ2-1 genes, the full variable domain is: DTGVSQNPRHKITKRGQNVTFRCDPISEHNRLYWYRQTLGQGPEFLTYFQNEAQLEKSRLLSDRFSAERPKGSFSTLEIQRTEQGDSAMYLCASSPEGGSSYNEQFFGPGTRLTVL.